This paragraph reports one T cell receptor beta chain. Other DNA sequences in the same sample also yield this CDR3. The data are from a study of blood T cell repertoires in COVID-19. Assay used: immunoSEQ multiplex PCR; TCRdb lists only in-frame clones, some missing. This table has approximately 250,000 clones, approximately 82% appearing once. Per the germline V gene, CDR1 is LNHDA and CDR2 is SQIVND (reference sequence). V shed 1 base and J shed 4 bases, with 11 bases lying between them. CDR3 length equals 15 residues. The J gene is TRBJ2-1, the V gene TRBV19, with D possibly matching TRBD2 (5 bases). The receptor's source is a man aged 40-50 years who had recovered from COVID-19. Material for sequencing was peripheral blood. Here the CDR3 reads CASSIGLAGYNEQFF. The CDR3, as DNA: TGTGCCAGTAGTATAGGCCTAGCCGGATACAATGAGCAGTTCTTC.